The text below deals with one T cell receptor beta chain. One end of the junction is discordant with germline, which a read error may explain. The library came from three nested PCR rounds adapted from ARM-PCR protocols. MiXCR, run by TCRdb on the multiplex PCR reads, gives a single entry per CDR3 protein. The sample has about 110,000 distinct CDR3 sequences, over 75% seen once; the top ten hold under 25%. No cell sorting was done before RNA was extracted from the tissue. This specimen belongs to a study of tumor and adjacent non-tumor tissue in lung cancer. Germline values: CDR1 SGHDN, CDR2 FVKESK. The CDR3 loop spans 11 amino acids.

Source material: lung tumor tissue. The sequence came from a man between 65 and 85 years old with non-small cell lung cancer. The J gene is TRBJ2-5, the V gene TRBV14, with 7 bases matching TRBD2. The CDR3: CDNSQAGTQYF. CDR3 sequence (DNA): TGTGACAACAGCCAAGCGGGGACCCAGTACTTT.